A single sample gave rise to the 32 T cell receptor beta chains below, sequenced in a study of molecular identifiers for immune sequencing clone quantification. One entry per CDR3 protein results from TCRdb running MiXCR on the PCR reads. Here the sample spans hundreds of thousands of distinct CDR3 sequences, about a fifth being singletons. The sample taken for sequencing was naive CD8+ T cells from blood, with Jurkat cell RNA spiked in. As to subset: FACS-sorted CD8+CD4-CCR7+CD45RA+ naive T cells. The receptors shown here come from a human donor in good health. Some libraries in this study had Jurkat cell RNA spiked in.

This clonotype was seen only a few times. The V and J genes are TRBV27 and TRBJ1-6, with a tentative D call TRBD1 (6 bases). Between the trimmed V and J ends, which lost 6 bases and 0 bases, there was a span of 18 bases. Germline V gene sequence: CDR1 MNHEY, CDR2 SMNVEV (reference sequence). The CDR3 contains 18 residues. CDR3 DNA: TGTGCCAGCAGCCCCGGGACACAGTATAGCTCCTATAATTCACCCCTCCACTTT. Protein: CASSPGTQYSSYNSPLHF.

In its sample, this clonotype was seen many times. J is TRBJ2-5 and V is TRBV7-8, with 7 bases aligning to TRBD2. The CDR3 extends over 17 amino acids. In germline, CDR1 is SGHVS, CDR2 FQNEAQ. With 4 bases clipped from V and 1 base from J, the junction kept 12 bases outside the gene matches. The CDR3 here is CASSSPGSRGVQETQYF. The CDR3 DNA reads TGTGCCAGCAGCTCCCCGGGGTCTCGGGGGGTCCAAGAGACCCAGTACTTC.

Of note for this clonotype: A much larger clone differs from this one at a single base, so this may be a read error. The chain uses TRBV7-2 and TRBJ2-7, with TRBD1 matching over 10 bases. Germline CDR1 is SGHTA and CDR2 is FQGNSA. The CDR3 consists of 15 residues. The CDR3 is CASSLPGQGYYKQYF. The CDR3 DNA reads TGTGCCAGCAGCTTACCGGGACAGGGGTACTACAAGCAGTACTTC.

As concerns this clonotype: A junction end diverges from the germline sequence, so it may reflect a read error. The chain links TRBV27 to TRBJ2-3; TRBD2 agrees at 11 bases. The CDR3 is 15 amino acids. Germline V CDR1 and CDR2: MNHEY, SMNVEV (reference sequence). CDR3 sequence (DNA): TGTGCCAGCGGTTTAGCGGGAGGGGGGCGGAATACGCAGTATTTT. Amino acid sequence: CASGLAGGGRNTQYF.

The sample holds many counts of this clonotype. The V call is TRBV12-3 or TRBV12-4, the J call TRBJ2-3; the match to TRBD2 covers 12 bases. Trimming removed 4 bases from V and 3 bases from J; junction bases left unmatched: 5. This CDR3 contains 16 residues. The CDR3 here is CASSYPSGGATDTQYF. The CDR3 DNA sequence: TGTGCCAGCAGTTACCCTAGCGGGGGGGCGACAGATACGCAGTATTTT.

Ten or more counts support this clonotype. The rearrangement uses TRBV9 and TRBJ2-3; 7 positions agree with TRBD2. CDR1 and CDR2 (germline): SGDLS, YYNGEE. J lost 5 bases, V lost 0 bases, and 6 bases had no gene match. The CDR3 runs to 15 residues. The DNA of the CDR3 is TGTGCCAGCAGCGTAGAGGCAGGGAGGGGAGATACGCAGTATTTT. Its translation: CASSVEAGRGDTQYF.

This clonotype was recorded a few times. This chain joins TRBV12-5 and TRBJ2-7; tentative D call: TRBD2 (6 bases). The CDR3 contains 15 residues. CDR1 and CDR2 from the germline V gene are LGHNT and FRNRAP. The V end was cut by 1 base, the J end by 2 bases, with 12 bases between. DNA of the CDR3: TGTGCTAGTGGTTTGGAGATCGGAGGGGCCTACGAGCAGTACTTC. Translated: CASGLEIGGAYEQYF.

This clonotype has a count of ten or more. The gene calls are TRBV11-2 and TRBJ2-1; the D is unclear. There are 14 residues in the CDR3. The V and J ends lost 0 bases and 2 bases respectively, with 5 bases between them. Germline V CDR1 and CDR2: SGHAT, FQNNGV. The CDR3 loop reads CASSLEGPYNEQFF. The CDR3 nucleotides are TGTGCCAGCAGCTTAGAGGGTCCCTACAATGAGCAGTTCTTC.

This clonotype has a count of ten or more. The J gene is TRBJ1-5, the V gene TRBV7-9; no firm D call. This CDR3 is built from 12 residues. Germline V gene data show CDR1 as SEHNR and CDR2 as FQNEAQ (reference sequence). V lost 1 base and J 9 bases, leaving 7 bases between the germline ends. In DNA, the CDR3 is TGTGCCAGCAGCTTAGTCGAGACGCCCCAGCATTTT. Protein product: CASSLVETPQHF.

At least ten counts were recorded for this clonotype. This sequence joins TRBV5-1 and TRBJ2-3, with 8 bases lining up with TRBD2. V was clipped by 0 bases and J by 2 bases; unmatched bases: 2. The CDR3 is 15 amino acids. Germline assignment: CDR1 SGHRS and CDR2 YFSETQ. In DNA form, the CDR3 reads TGCGCCAGCAGCTTGGACGGGAGGGCCACAGATACGCAGTATTTT. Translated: CASSLDGRATDTQYF.

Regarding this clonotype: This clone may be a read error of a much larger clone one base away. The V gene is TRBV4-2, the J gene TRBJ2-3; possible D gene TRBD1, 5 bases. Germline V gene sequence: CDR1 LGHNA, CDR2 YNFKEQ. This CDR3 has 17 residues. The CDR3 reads CASSQGPRRTTTDTRYF. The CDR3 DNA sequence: TGTGCCAGCAGCCAGGGCCCGAGACGGACAACCACAGATACGCGGTATTTT.

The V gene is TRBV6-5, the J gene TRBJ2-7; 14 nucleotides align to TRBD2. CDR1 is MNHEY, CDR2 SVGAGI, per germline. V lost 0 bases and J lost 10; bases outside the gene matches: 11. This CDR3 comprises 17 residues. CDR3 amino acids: CASSYSLGLAGELGQYF. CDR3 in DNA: TGTGCCAGCAGTTACTCCTTGGGACTAGCGGGAGAGTTGGGCCAGTACTTC.

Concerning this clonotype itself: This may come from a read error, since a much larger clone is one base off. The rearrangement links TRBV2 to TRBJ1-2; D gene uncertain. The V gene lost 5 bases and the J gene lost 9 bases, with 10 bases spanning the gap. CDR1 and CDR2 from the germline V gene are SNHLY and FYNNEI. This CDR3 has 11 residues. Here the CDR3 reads CASSYSNSYTF. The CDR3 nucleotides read TGTGCCAGCAGTTACAGTAATAGCTACACCTTC. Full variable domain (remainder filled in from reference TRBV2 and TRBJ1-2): EPEVTQTPSHQVTQMGQEVILRCVPISNHLYFYWYRQILGQKVEFLVSFYNNEISEKSEIFDDQFSVERPDGSNFTLKIRSTKLEDSAMYFCASSYSNSYTFGSGTRLTVV.

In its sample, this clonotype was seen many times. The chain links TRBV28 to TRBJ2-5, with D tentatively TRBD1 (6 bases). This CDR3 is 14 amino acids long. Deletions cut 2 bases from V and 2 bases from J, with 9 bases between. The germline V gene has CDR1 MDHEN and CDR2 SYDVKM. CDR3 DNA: TGTGCCAGCAGTTTAGGACAGCCACAAGAGACCCAGTACTTC. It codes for CASSLGQPQETQYF.

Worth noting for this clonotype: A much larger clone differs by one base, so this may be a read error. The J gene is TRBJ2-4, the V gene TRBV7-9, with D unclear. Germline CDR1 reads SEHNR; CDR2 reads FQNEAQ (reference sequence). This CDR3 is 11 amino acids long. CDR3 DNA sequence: TGTGCCGGCAGCCCTCGAGACATTCAGTACTTC. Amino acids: CAGSPRDIQYF. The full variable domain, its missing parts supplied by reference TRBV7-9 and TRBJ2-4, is DTGVSQNPRHKITKRGQNVTFRCDPISEHNRLYWYRQTLGQGPEFLTYFQNEAQLEKSRLLSDRFSAERPKGSFSTLEIQRTEQGDSAMYLCAGSPRDIQYFGAGTRLSVL.

CDR3 DNA sequence: TGTGCCAGCAGGCTAGGGGGACTAGCGGAAACTAGCACAGATACGCAGTATTTT. Its protein product is CASRLGGLAETSTDTQYF. V and J are TRBV7-9 and TRBJ2-3; TRBD2 matches at 11 bases. V was pared by 6 bases and J by 0 bases, with 11 bases of the junction left unmatched. This CDR3 has 18 residues. Germline lookup yields CDR1 SEHNR and CDR2 FQNEAQ (reference sequence).

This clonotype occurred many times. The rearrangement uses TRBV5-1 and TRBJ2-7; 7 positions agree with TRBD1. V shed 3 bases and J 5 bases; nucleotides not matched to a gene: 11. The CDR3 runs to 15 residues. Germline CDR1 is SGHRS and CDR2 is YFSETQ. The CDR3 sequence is CASSSFRDSFDEQYF. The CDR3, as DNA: TGCGCCAGCAGCTCGTTCCGGGACAGCTTTGACGAGCAGTACTTC.

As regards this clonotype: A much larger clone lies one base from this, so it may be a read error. DNA for the CDR3: TGTGCCAGCAGCCCAGAGGAGCGGACTAGCTCCTACGGGCAGTACTTC. Protein sequence: CASSPEERTSSYGQYF. The gene calls are TRBV4-2 and TRBJ2-7; 8 positions agree with TRBD2. The CDR3 runs to 16 residues. Looked up from germline, CDR1 is LGHNA and CDR2 is YNFKEQ.

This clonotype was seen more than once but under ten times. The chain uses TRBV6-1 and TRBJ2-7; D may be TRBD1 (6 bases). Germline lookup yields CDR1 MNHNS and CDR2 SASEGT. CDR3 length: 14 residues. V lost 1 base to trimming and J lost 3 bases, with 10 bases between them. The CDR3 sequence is CASSEDQGYYEQYF. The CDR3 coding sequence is TGTGCCAGCAGTGAAGATCAGGGGTACTACGAGCAGTACTTC.

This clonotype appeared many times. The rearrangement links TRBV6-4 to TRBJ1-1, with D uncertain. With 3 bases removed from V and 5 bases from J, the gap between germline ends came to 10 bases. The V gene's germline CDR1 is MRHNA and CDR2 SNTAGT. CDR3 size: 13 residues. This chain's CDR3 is CASSEREWTEAFF. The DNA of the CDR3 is TGTGCCAGCAGTGAACGGGAGTGGACTGAAGCTTTCTTT.

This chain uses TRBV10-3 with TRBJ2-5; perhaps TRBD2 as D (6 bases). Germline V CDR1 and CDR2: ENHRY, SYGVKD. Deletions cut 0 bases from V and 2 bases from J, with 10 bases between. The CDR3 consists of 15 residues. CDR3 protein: CAISESGSGQETQYF. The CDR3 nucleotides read TGTGCCATCAGTGAGTCAGGTAGCGGACAAGAGACCCAGTACTTC.

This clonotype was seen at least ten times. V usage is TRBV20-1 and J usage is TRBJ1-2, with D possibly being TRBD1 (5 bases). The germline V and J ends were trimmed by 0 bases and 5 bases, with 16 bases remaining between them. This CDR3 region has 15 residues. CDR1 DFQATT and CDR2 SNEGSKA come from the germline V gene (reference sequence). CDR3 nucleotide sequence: TGCAGTGCTAGAGATTTAGGTCCGGGGACGTATGGCTACACCTTC. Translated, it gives CSARDLGPGTYGYTF.

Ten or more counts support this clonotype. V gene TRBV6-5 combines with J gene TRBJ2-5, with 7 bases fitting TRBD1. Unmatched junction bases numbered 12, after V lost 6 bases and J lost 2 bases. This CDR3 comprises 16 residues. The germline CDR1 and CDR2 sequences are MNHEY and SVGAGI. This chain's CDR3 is CASSEDRASGQETQYF. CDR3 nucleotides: TGTGCCAGCAGCGAAGACAGGGCTTCGGGGCAAGAGACCCAGTACTTC.

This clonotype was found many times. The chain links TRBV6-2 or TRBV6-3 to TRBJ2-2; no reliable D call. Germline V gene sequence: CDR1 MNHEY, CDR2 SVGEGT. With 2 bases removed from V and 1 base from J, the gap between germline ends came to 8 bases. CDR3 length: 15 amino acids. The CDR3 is CASSYPQRNTGELFF. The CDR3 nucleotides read TGTGCCAGCAGTTACCCCCAGAGGAACACCGGGGAGCTGTTTTTT.

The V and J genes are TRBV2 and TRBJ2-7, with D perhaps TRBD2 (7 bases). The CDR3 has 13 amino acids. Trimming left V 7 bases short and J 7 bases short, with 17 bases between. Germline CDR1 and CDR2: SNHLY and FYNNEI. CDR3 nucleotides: TGTGCCAGCAAACCGGGGGGCATTAGTGAGCAGTACTTC. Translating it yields CASKPGGISEQYF.

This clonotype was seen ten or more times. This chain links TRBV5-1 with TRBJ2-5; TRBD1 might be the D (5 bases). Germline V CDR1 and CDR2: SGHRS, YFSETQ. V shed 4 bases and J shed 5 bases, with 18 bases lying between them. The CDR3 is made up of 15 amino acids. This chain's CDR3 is CASSIRGNRVETQYF. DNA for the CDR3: TGCGCCAGCAGCATAAGGGGTAACCGTGTTGAGACCCAGTACTTC. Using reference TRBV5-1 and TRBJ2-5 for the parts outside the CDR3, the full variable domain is KAGVTQTPRYLIKTRGQQVTLSCSPISGHRSVSWYQQTPGQGLQFLFEYFSETQRNKGNFPGRFSGRQFSNSRSEMNVSTLELGDSALYLCASSIRGNRVETQYFGPGTRLLVL.

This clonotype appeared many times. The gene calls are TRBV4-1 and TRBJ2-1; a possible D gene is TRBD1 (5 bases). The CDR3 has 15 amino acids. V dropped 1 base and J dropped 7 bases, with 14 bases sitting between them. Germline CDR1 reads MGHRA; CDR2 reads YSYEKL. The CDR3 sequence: CASSQGWGFYNEQFF. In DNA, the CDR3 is TGCGCCAGCAGCCAAGGCTGGGGCTTTTATAATGAGCAGTTCTTC.

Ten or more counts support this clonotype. The chain's CDR3 is CSVERQNTEAFF. CDR3 DNA: TGCAGCGTTGAAAGGCAGAACACTGAAGCTTTCTTT. The chain combines TRBV29-1 with TRBJ1-1; D unclear. Trimming took off 2 bases at V and 1 base at J, with 5 bases between the two ends. This CDR3 region has 12 residues. Germline CDR1 SQVTM, CDR2 ANQGSEA. Based on the CDR3 plus reference TRBV29-1 and TRBJ1-1, the full variable domain is SAVISQKPSRDICQRGTSLTIQCQVDSQVTMMFWYRQQPGQSLTLIATANQGSEATYESGFVIDKFPISRPNLTFSTLTVSNMSPEDSSIYLCSVERQNTEAFFGQGTRLTVV.

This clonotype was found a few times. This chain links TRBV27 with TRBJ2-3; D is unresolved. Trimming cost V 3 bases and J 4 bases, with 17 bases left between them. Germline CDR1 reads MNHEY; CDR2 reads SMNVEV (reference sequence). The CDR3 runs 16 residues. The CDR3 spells CASSLVPIGYADTQYF. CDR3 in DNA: TGTGCCAGCAGTTTGGTGCCTATTGGATATGCAGATACGCAGTATTTT.

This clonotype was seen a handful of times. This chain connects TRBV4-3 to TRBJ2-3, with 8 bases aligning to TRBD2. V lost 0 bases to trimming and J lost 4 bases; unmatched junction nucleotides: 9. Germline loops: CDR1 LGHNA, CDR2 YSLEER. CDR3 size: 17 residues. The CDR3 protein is CASSQDFGGAAADTQYF. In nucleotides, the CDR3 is TGCGCCAGCAGCCAAGATTTCGGGGGGGCGGCGGCAGATACGCAGTATTTT.

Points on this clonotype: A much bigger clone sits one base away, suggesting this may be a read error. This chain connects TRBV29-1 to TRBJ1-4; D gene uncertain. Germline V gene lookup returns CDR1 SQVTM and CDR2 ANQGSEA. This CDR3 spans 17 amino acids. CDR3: CSVLWGSVFATSEKLFF. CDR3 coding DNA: TGCAGCGTCCTATGGGGTTCCGTCTTTGCAACTAGTGAAAAACTGTTTTTT.

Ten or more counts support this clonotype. CDR3 amino acids: CASSFPQDGGYEQYF. CDR3 nucleotides: TGTGCCAGCAGCTTCCCGCAGGACGGGGGCTACGAGCAGTACTTC. This rearrangement joins TRBV7-9 to TRBJ2-7, with D perhaps matching TRBD2 (6 bases). This CDR3 has 15 residues. The V end was cut by 3 bases, the J end by 3 bases, with 15 bases between. Per germline, CDR1 SEHNR and CDR2 FQNEAQ (reference sequence).